This is a list of T cell receptor beta chains from one sample in a study of shared clonotypes between healthy human individuals. The assay was immunoSEQ multiplex PCR, and TCRdb's table has in-frame clones only and misses some. The table has 2 million to 3 million clones, 93% seen once. The sample taken for sequencing was naive CD4+ T cells from PBMCs. These receptors came from a man aged 18 to 29 in good health. Some clones in this sample may be carry-over from other donors' samples. Each CDR3 is given with its conserved first and last residue. Fields, in order: CDR3 protein, J gene, D gene, V gene. A D gene is named only where the DNA matches it firmly.

cdr3_aa: CASSIWAPGERETQYF; j_call: TRBJ2-5; d_call: -; v_call: TRBV19
cdr3_aa: CASSLALPSTDTQYF; j_call: TRBJ2-3; d_call: -; v_call: TRBV7-2
cdr3_aa: CASARDRGFGANVLTF; j_call: TRBJ2-6; d_call: TRBD1; v_call: TRBV27
cdr3_aa: CASGTRVSGNEQFF; j_call: TRBJ2-1; d_call: -; v_call: TRBV12-5
cdr3_aa: CASSLDRHFSGNTIYF; j_call: TRBJ1-3; d_call: TRBD1; v_call: TRBV11-1
cdr3_aa: CASSRGTSYEQYF; j_call: TRBJ2-7; d_call: -; v_call: TRBV19
cdr3_aa: CASSLDRVTGELFF; j_call: TRBJ2-2; d_call: -; v_call: TRBV7-2
cdr3_aa: CASGQQPGNYGYTF; j_call: TRBJ1-2; d_call: -; v_call: TRBV7-2
cdr3_aa: CASSPAGTSGTYEQYF; j_call: TRBJ2-7; d_call: TRBD2; v_call: TRBV4-2
cdr3_aa: CASSPNRETQYF; j_call: TRBJ2-5; d_call: -; v_call: TRBV18
cdr3_aa: CASSLSPDPAGNQPQHF; j_call: TRBJ1-5; d_call: -; v_call: TRBV5-4
cdr3_aa: CASSLLGPSYNEQFF; j_call: TRBJ2-1; d_call: -; v_call: TRBV14
cdr3_aa: CASSLQGGGTDTQYF; j_call: TRBJ2-3; d_call: -; v_call: TRBV28
cdr3_aa: CASSIDAAGGTDTQYF; j_call: TRBJ2-3; d_call: TRBD1; v_call: TRBV7-3
cdr3_aa: CASSQDRLTPQHF; j_call: TRBJ1-5; d_call: -; v_call: TRBV4-1
cdr3_aa: CASSLGPGGSDEQFF; j_call: TRBJ2-1; d_call: TRBD2; v_call: TRBV5-6
cdr3_aa: CASSLAVGFGYTF; j_call: TRBJ1-2; d_call: -; v_call: TRBV7-9
cdr3_aa: CASSFTGEAFF; j_call: TRBJ1-1; d_call: -; v_call: TRBV6-6
cdr3_aa: CASSEAQGETQYF; j_call: TRBJ2-5; d_call: -; v_call: TRBV6-4
cdr3_aa: CASSQDWARAPYEQYF; j_call: TRBJ2-7; d_call: -; v_call: TRBV14
cdr3_aa: CASSLGGTSTDTQYF; j_call: TRBJ2-3; d_call: -; v_call: TRBV5-1
cdr3_aa: CASSPQTPHSYNEQFF; j_call: TRBJ2-1; d_call: -; v_call: TRBV7-3
cdr3_aa: CASSLELSSVQFF; j_call: TRBJ2-1; d_call: -; v_call: TRBV7-6
cdr3_aa: CASSLAGVSETQYF; j_call: TRBJ2-5; d_call: TRBD2; v_call: TRBV7-3
cdr3_aa: CASGQDGRYGYTF; j_call: TRBJ1-2; d_call: -; v_call: TRBV4-1
cdr3_aa: CASSQESGSGGSTDTQYF; j_call: TRBJ2-3; d_call: TRBD2; v_call: TRBV14
cdr3_aa: CASSLDPDTQYF; j_call: TRBJ2-3; d_call: -; v_call: TRBV14
cdr3_aa: CASSRLRGGLNEQFF; j_call: TRBJ2-1; d_call: -; v_call: TRBV28
cdr3_aa: CASSPRWFGGYQETQYF; j_call: TRBJ2-5; d_call: -; v_call: TRBV7-2